These 4 T cell receptor beta chains came from one sample sequenced in a study of T cells in Graves' hyperthyroidism and ophthalmopathy. The investigators amplified TCR beta CDR3 regions from RNA transcripts. First-round RT-PCR with HTBI primers amplified the TCR CDR3 region. TCRdb processed the multiplex PCR reads anew with MiXCR; each CDR3 protein has one entry. The sample lists 600,000 to 700,000 distinct CDR3 sequences; 45% were seen once. Sequenced: peripheral blood or thyroid tissue (not recorded which). The source of these receptors is an adult man with Graves' disease, either hyperthyroidism or ophthalmopathy (not recorded which).

This sequence joins TRBV14 and TRBJ1-3; D is ambiguous. V was shortened by 5 bases and J by 0 bases, with 8 bases between the two germline ends. Germline loops: CDR1 SGHDN, CDR2 FVKESK. This CDR3 comprises 14 residues. The CDR3 reads CASSFARSGNTIYF. The CDR3 nucleotides read TGTGCCAGCAGCTTTGCGCGCTCTGGAAACACCATATATTTT.

This clonotype was seen repeatedly, ten times or more. The gene calls are TRBV7-2 and TRBJ2-7; D tentatively fits TRBD1 or TRBD2 (5 bases each). The V end lost 5 bases, the J end lost 1 base, and 9 bases lay between the germline ends. The CDR3 runs to 13 residues. The germline CDR1 and CDR2 sequences are SGHTA and FQGNSA. DNA of the CDR3: TGTGCCAGCAGCCGGGACCTGTCCTACGAGCAGTACTTC. Its protein product is CASSRDLSYEQYF.

V and J are TRBV7-8 and TRBJ1-2, with 7 nucleotides matching TRBD1. This CDR3 has 17 amino acids. Germline values: CDR1 SGHVS, CDR2 FQNEAQ. The V segment lost 6 bases and the J segment 8 bases; nucleotides outside the gene matches: 21. This CDR3 is CASSYGWTGLSEGGYTF. DNA of the CDR3: TGTGCCAGCAGTTACGGTTGGACAGGTCTTTCCGAGGGCGGCTACACCTTC.

The J gene is TRBJ1-4, the V gene TRBV2, with a weak D call TRBD1 (6 bases). CDR1 and CDR2 (germline): SNHLY, FYNNEI. The CDR3 totals 15 residues. V gave up 8 bases and J gave up 3 bases, with 16 bases separating them. The CDR3 is CASEDVTGPNEKLFF. DNA of the CDR3: TGTGCCAGCGAGGACGTGACAGGCCCTAATGAAAAACTGTTTTTT.